Given below is one T cell receptor beta chain in context. Its antigen is currently unknown. Cells sorted as Tregs were CD4+, CD25+ and CD127-/low. Study-wide points: Greatest tumor Treg TCR overlap was with tumor naive CD4+ cells.

After constant-region reverse-primer amplification, full-length variable regions underwent semi-nested PCR with Nested Universal Primer A. TCRdb redid the calling of the 5' RACE reads with MiXCR, one entry per CDR3 protein. Of over 45,000 distinct CDR3 sequences listed, roughly 28% are singletons. This CDR3 contains 15 residues. Germline CDR1 reads LGHNA; CDR2 reads YNFKEQ. The V end lost 2 bases, the J end lost 0 bases, and 8 bases lay between the germline ends. Sequencing input: tumor-infiltrating Tregs sorted from the breast tumor. The chain employs TRBV4-2 and TRBJ1-5; no definite D call. This TCR derives from a female donor with breast cancer. CDR3 DNA sequence: TGTGCCAGCAGCCAATGGCGGGCTAGCAATCAGCCCCAGCATTTT. Protein sequence: CASSQWRASNQPQHF.